The 23 T cell receptor beta chains below come from one sample, sequenced in a study of post-analysis software for immune sequencing data. Findings and caveats of the study: Comparison of patients with controls showed about 5 TRBV segments more frequent in patients, TRBV5-6, TRBV5-1 and TRBV20-1 among them.

These receptors are not linked to any known antigen. The TCR beta cDNA libraries carried unique molecular identifiers. In TCRdb, the PCR reads were re-called with MiXCR into one record per CDR3 protein. The sample records about 430,000 distinct CDR3 sequences, about 39% being singletons. The sequencing sample was made of blood. The source is a girl between 2 and 10 years old with multiple sclerosis.

The V call is TRBV19, the J call TRBJ2-1; 10 positions match TRBD2. The V gene end was trimmed by 3 bases and the J gene end by 6 bases; junction bases not matched to a gene: 2. CDR3 length: 14 residues. Germline loops: CDR1 LNHDA, CDR2 SQIVND (reference sequence). CDR3 DNA: TGTGCCAGTAGTATTAGCGGGAGGAGCAATGAGCAGTTCTTC. It encodes CASSISGRSNEQFF.

The V call is TRBV10-3, the J call TRBJ2-7; D gene unclear. This CDR3 region has 13 residues. Deletions cut 4 bases from V and 0 bases from J, with 7 bases between. CDR1 and CDR2 from the germline V gene are ENHRY and SYGVKD. The CDR3, as DNA: TGTGCCATCAGTGTCCCGTTCTCCTACGAGCAGTACTTC. Amino acids: CAISVPFSYEQYF.

This clonotype appeared a few times. The V and J genes are TRBV7-4 and TRBJ1-6; D uncertain. V lost 8 bases and J 3 bases, leaving 20 bases between the germline ends. Germline V CDR1 and CDR2: SGHVT, SQSDAQ. The CDR3 is made up of 17 amino acids. CDR3: CASPYSRYPVYNSPLHF. DNA of the CDR3: TGTGCCAGCCCCTACAGCCGATATCCAGTCTATAATTCACCCCTCCACTTT.

There are a few counts of this clonotype. The chain couples TRBV6-5 to TRBJ2-1, with 7 bases matching TRBD2. The CDR3 consists of 15 residues. Germline-derived CDR1 and CDR2 are MNHEY and SVGAGI. The V and J ends lost 2 bases and 0 bases, in that order; junction bases with no gene match: 1. For the CDR3, the DNA is TGTGCCAGCAGTTACGCGGGGGTCTCCTACAATGAGCAGTTCTTC. Protein: CASSYAGVSYNEQFF.

This clonotype was observed a handful of times. The chain combines TRBV2 with TRBJ2-1, with TRBD2 identical over 9 bases. V dropped 7 bases and J dropped 8; count of bases not matched to a gene: 12. This CDR3 spans 15 amino acids. The germline V gene has CDR1 SNHLY and CDR2 FYNNEI. The CDR3 loop is CASILSGLARDEQFF. The CDR3 bases are TGTGCCAGCATCCTCTCCGGACTAGCGCGTGATGAGCAGTTCTTC. The entire variable domain, with the rest obtained from reference TRBV2 and TRBJ2-1, is as follows: EPEVTQTPSHQVTQMGQEVILRCVPISNHLYFYWYRQILGQKVEFLVSFYNNEISEKSEIFDDQFSVERPDGSNFTLKIRSTKLEDSAMYFCASILSGLARDEQFFGPGTRLTVL.

This clonotype was counted a few times. The chain is built from TRBV20-1 and TRBJ2-7; a possible D gene is TRBD2 (5 bases). Germline CDR1 and CDR2: DFQATT and SNEGSKA (reference sequence). The V end was cut by 4 bases, the J end by 1 base, with 14 bases between. The CDR3 has 14 residues. The CDR3 sequence is CSATSRRRSYEQYF. CDR3 nucleotides: TGCAGTGCTACCTCGCGAAGGAGGTCCTACGAGCAGTACTTC.

There are a few counts of this clonotype. The CDR3 reads CASSLASRGRSTEAFF. The CDR3 region has the DNA TGTGCCAGCAGCTTAGCCTCTAGGGGGAGAAGCACTGAAGCTTTCTTT. The chain has TRBV7-2 and TRBJ1-1; D possibly corresponds to TRBD1 (6 bases). Germline values: CDR1 SGHTA, CDR2 FQGNSA. V dropped 0 bases and J dropped 4 bases, with 15 bases sitting between them. There are 16 residues in the CDR3.

The chain combines TRBV5-1 with TRBJ2-7, with 7 bases identical to TRBD2. The V and J ends lost 6 bases and 0 bases, in that order; junction bases with no gene match: 6. The CDR3 consists of 14 residues. CDR1 and CDR2 (germline): SGHRS, YFSETQ. Here the CDR3 reads CASTLAVSSYEQYF. In DNA, the CDR3 is TGCGCCAGCACGCTAGCGGTGAGCTCCTACGAGCAGTACTTC.

The chain is built from TRBV6-2 or TRBV6-3 and TRBJ2-3; TRBD1 agrees at 7 bases. V shed 6 bases, J shed 2 bases, and the junction held 8 bases outside the gene matches. CDR3 length: 15 amino acids. From germline, CDR1 is MNHEY and CDR2 SVGEGT. This CDR3 is CASSPGTVVTDTQYF. The CDR3 DNA reads TGTGCCAGCAGCCCCGGGACAGTCGTCACAGATACGCAGTATTTT.

This clonotype has a handful of counts. The chain joins TRBV27 to TRBJ2-5; D remains unclear. The germline V gene encodes CDR1 MNHEY and CDR2 SMNVEV (reference sequence). The CDR3 totals 14 residues. With 3 bases removed from V and 0 bases from J, the gap between germline ends came to 8 bases. This CDR3 is CASSFGAYQETQYF. CDR3 DNA: TGTGCCAGCAGTTTTGGAGCGTACCAAGAGACCCAGTACTTC.

CDR3 loop: CASSLGQQIEKLFF. CDR3 in DNA: TGCGCCAGCAGCCTGGGACAGCAAATTGAAAAACTGTTTTTT. The rearrangement uses TRBV4-1 and TRBJ1-4; 7 bases are a match to TRBD1. CDR1 MGHRA and CDR2 YSYEKL come from the germline V gene. The CDR3 sequence is 14 residues long. With 4 bases clipped from V and 7 bases from J, the junction kept 6 bases outside the gene matches.

V is TRBV13 and J is TRBJ2-1; D is uncertain. V was shortened by 5 bases and J by 7 bases, with 12 bases between the two germline ends. The CDR3 is made up of 13 amino acids. The germline CDR1 and CDR2 sequences are PRHDT and FYEKMQ (reference sequence). In DNA, the CDR3 is TGTGCCAGCAGCCCCCTACATAGGAATGAGCAGTTCTTC. It encodes CASSPLHRNEQFF.

The genes are TRBV25-1 and TRBJ1-4; D is undetermined. Germline assignment: CDR1 MGHDK and CDR2 SYGVNS. V was clipped by 3 bases and J by 0 bases, with 11 bases between them. The length of the CDR3 is 16 residues. DNA for the CDR3: TGTGCCAGCAGTGATGCCCACGGAGCAACTAATGAAAAACTGTTTTTT. This sequence encodes CASSDAHGATNEKLFF.

This clonotype has a handful of counts. This chain links TRBV12-3 or TRBV12-4 with TRBJ2-7, with TRBD1 identical over 8 bases. The CDR3 has 14 amino acids. Trimming cost V 5 bases and J 7 bases; bases outside gene matches: 10. CDR3 sequence reads: CASSLGQGKVEQYF. CDR3 nucleotide sequence: TGTGCCAGCAGTCTCGGACAGGGAAAGGTTGAGCAGTACTTC.

The rearrangement joins TRBV4-1 to TRBJ2-1; the D gene is possibly TRBD2 (7 bases). The CDR3 is 15 residues long. Germline V CDR1 and CDR2: MGHRA, YSYEKL. V dropped 4 bases and J dropped 8 bases, with 18 bases sitting between them. The chain's CDR3 is CASSRTEGGLDEQFF. Here the CDR3 DNA reads TGCGCCAGCAGCCGGACTGAGGGGGGGCTTGATGAGCAGTTCTTC.

This rearrangement joins TRBV18 to TRBJ2-7; D unclear. The end of the DNA is better explained by TRBJ2-5, so the J call may be wrong. Looked up from germline, CDR1 is KGHSH and CDR2 is LQKENI. This CDR3 contains 13 residues. CDR3 in amino acids: CASSPFLRETQYF. In DNA, the CDR3 is TGTGCCAGCTCACCCTTTCTCCGAGAGACCCAGTACTTC.

The V and J genes are TRBV20-1 and TRBJ1-2; 7 bases match TRBD1. Germline V gives CDR1 DFQATT, CDR2 SNEGSKA (reference sequence). Trimming at V came to 6 bases and at J to 4 bases, leaving 8 bases not matched to a gene. The CDR3 runs 13 residues. In nucleotides, the CDR3 is TGCAGTGCCATTTCCGGGACAGCCTATGGCTACACCTTC. Translation gives CSAISGTAYGYTF.

The chain uses TRBV6-2 or TRBV6-3 and TRBJ1-5, with D perhaps TRBD1 (6 bases). This CDR3 is 15 amino acids long. CDR1 and CDR2 (germline): MNHEY, SVGEGT. The V end was cut by 4 bases, the J end by 6 bases, with 16 bases between. Here the CDR3 reads CASSLGQGFRQPQHF. The CDR3 DNA is TGTGCCAGCAGTTTAGGGCAGGGGTTTCGTCAGCCCCAGCATTTT.

The chain is built from TRBV30 and TRBJ2-7; no definite D call. This CDR3 contains 13 residues. V was cut by 0 bases and J by 2 bases, with 8 bases left in between. Germline V gene lookup returns CDR1 GTSNPN and CDR2 SVGIG (reference sequence). CDR3 nucleotides: TGTGCCTGGAGTGTCGGTCATACCTACGAGCAGTACTTC. Amino acid sequence: CAWSVGHTYEQYF.

The rearrangement joins TRBV15 to TRBJ2-1; 7 bases are shared with TRBD1. Germline V lookup: CDR1 LNHNV, CDR2 YYDKDF (reference sequence). CDR3 length: 16 amino acids. The ends lost 1 base at V and 10 bases at J; junction bases unmatched: 13. CDR3 sequence reads: CATSRGRHTGEVEQFF. CDR3 DNA sequence: TGTGCCACCAGCAGAGGAAGACATACAGGGGAAGTAGAGCAGTTCTTC.

Comment on this clonotype: The junction differs from germline at one of its ends, possibly a read error. The chain has TRBV5-1 and TRBJ2-7; a possible D gene is TRBD1 (6 bases). The length of the CDR3 is 13 residues. Germline CDR1 reads SGHRS; CDR2 reads YFSETQ. The CDR3 sequence: CASSWGLNDEQYF. In DNA form, the CDR3 reads TGCGCCAGCAGTTGGGGGCTTAACGACGAGCAGTATTTC.

The CDR3 is CASSRRGVYEQYF. The CDR3 DNA reads as TGTGCCAGCAGCCGTAGGGGGGTCTACGAGCAGTACTTC. The gene calls are TRBV28 and TRBJ2-7; D may match TRBD1 or TRBD2 (6 bases each). The germline V gene encodes CDR1 MDHEN and CDR2 SYDVKM. The ends were cut back, 6 bases at V and 3 bases at J, with 12 bases in the middle. The length of the CDR3 is 13 residues.

This clonotype was picked up many times. The chain joins TRBV4-3 to TRBJ1-5; D not resolved. The CDR3 is 13 amino acids. V was clipped by 2 bases and J by 4 bases, with 6 bases between them. Germline CDR1 is LGHNA and CDR2 is YSLEER. DNA of the CDR3: TGCGCCAGCAGCCAACTGGAGAATCAGCCCCAGCATTTT. Translating it yields CASSQLENQPQHF.